This entry lists 5 T cell receptor beta chains sequenced from one sample in a study of shared clonotypes between healthy human individuals (dated by TCRdb to the early 2020s). The method was the immunoSEQ multiplex PCR assay. Drawn from immuneACCESS, this table holds only the in-frame rearrangements with V and J called that TCRdb kept. Clones are partly lost; checked studies trace under half to an unresolved V gene and leave the rest unexplained. The table for this sample lists over 950,000 clones; roughly 80% of them were counted only once. Together, the top ten hold 0.89% of the sample. The sample comprised memory CD4+ T cells from PBMCs. Reading the label with the study, this specimen's cell subset or site is: CD45RA-negative fraction. The receptors shown here come from a man between 18 and 29 years old in good health. Some clones in this sample may be carry-over from other donors' samples.

This clone occurred a few times. This rearrangement joins TRBV6-5 to TRBJ1-1, with D perhaps matching TRBD1 (6 bases). Between the trimmed V and J ends, which lost 6 bases and 0 bases, there was a span of 11 bases. CDR1 and CDR2 from the germline V gene are MNHEY and SVGAGI. There are 14 residues in the CDR3. CDR3 loop: CASRDSTMNTEAFF. The CDR3 DNA sequence: TGTGCCAGCAGGGACAGCACCATGAACACTGAAGCTTTCTTT.

The rearrangement uses TRBV18 and TRBJ1-1; D call uncertain. Germline V CDR1 and CDR2: KGHSH, LQKENI. This CDR3 contains 17 residues. V was shortened by 2 bases and J by 0 bases, with 16 bases between the two germline ends. The CDR3 nucleotides read TGTGCCAGCTCACCAGAGGACGGATTCTTTATGAACACTGAAGCTTTCTTT. Protein sequence: CASSPEDGFFMNTEAFF.

The chain couples TRBV5-1 to TRBJ2-5; the D gene is possibly TRBD2 (5 bases). The germline CDR1 and CDR2 sequences are SGHRS and YFSETQ. V was pared by 0 bases and J by 9 bases, with 18 bases between. This CDR3 spans 15 amino acids. The CDR3: CASSLEGWAGSAQYF. CDR3 DNA sequence: TGCGCCAGCAGCTTGGAAGGTTGGGCGGGCTCCGCCCAGTACTTC. The full variable domain, with the rest looked up from reference TRBV5-1 and TRBJ2-5, is KAGVTQTPRYLIKTRGQQVTLSCSPISGHRSVSWYQQTPGQGLQFLFEYFSETQRNKGNFPGRFSGRQFSNSRSEMNVSTLELGDSALYLCASSLEGWAGSAQYFGPGTRLLVL.

This rearrangement joins TRBV5-4 to TRBJ2-1; 8 positions agree with TRBD2. CDR1 and CDR2 (germline): SGHNT, YYREEE (reference sequence). The junction had 5 bases not matched to a gene; V was cut back by 4 bases and J by 2 bases. The CDR3 covers 15 residues. CDR3 DNA: TGTGCCAGCAGCAAGACGGGAGGGCCCTACAATGAGCAGTTCTTC. This codes for CASSKTGGPYNEQFF.

This clone appeared once. The chain is built from TRBV11-2 and TRBJ2-1, with a tentative D call TRBD2 (6 bases). CDR1 and CDR2 (germline): SGHAT, FQNNGV. This CDR3 has 12 residues. V was clipped by 5 bases and J by 10 bases, with 12 bases between them. The CDR3 reads CASSEPRGEQFF. In nucleotides, the CDR3 is TGTGCCAGCAGCGAACCCCGGGGGGAGCAGTTCTTC.